These 7 T cell receptor beta chains were all obtained from the same sample, sequenced in a study of molecular identifiers for immune sequencing clone quantification. Each CDR3 protein gets one entry after TCRdb re-called the PCR reads with MiXCR. The table shows roughly 100,000 distinct CDR3 sequences, with about 35% occurring only once. The sequenced sample consisted of naive CD8+ T cells from blood, with Jurkat cell RNA spiked in. Subset defined: FACS-sorted CD8+CD4-CCR7+CD45RA+ naive T cells. All receptors derive from a human donor in good health. Some libraries in this study had Jurkat cell RNA spiked in.

This clonotype was seen more than once but under ten times. The chain employs TRBV7-2 and TRBJ2-5; D not resolved. The ends were cut back, 0 bases at V and 2 bases at J, with 16 bases in the middle. Germline V gene data show CDR1 as SGHTA and CDR2 as FQGNSA. CDR3 length: 17 residues. CDR3 in DNA: TGTGCCAGCAGCTTAGCGCTTGCAGGAGATATTCAAGAGACCCAGTACTTC. It yields the protein CASSLALAGDIQETQYF.

J is TRBJ1-4 and V is TRBV2; no reliable D call. The CDR3 totals 14 residues. V was trimmed by 3 bases and J by 5 bases, leaving 10 bases between them. Germline V gives CDR1 SNHLY, CDR2 FYNNEI. The CDR3 region is CASSDHTRNEKLFF. CDR3 DNA sequence: TGTGCCAGCAGTGACCACACCCGAAATGAAAAACTGTTTTTT.

The genes are TRBV7-2 and TRBJ2-5; possibly TRBD1 for D (6 bases). With 5 bases removed from V and 1 base from J, the gap between germline ends came to 17 bases. CDR1 and CDR2 from the germline V gene are SGHTA and FQGNSA. The CDR3 length is 16 residues. CDR3 sequence reads: CASSPGTTYLQETQYF. In nucleotides, the CDR3 is TGTGCCAGCAGCCCCGGGACAACATACCTCCAAGAGACCCAGTACTTC.

In this sample, this clonotype turned up a few times. This CDR3 reads CASSGTGSSQYF. The CDR3 DNA is TGTGCCAGCAGCGGGACAGGGAGTTCCCAGTACTTC. The genes are TRBV11-2 and TRBJ2-5, with 9 bases matching TRBD1. CDR1 and CDR2 (germline): SGHAT, FQNNGV. This CDR3 contains 12 residues. The V and J ends lost 5 bases and 9 bases, in that order; junction bases with no gene match: 4.

The rearrangement joins TRBV10-1 to TRBJ2-7, with 9 bases matching TRBD2. The junction had 6 bases not matched to a gene; V was cut back by 1 base and J by 5 bases. The CDR3 runs 15 residues. Germline CDR1 is WNHNN and CDR2 is SYGVQD (reference sequence). The CDR3 region has the DNA TGCGCCAGCAGTGAGTATACTAGCGGGCTGAACGAGCAGTACTTC. Translating gives CASSEYTSGLNEQYF.

This clonotype was counted between two and nine times. The chain couples TRBV4-3 to TRBJ2-3; 8 bases match TRBD2. After removal of 1 base from V and 3 bases from J, the junction contained 9 bases not matched to a gene. The CDR3 contains 17 residues. CDR1 is LGHNA and CDR2 is YSLEER in the germline V gene. CDR3 loop: CASSQGQSGSLTDTQYF. In nucleotides, the CDR3 is TGCGCCAGCAGCCAAGGACAGAGCGGGAGCCTTACAGATACGCAGTATTTT.

This clonotype was picked up many times. The V call is TRBV4-3, the J call TRBJ2-3; no clear D gene. Germline assignment: CDR1 LGHNA and CDR2 YSLEER. Between the trimmed V and J ends, which lost 4 bases and 0 bases, there was a span of 11 bases. The CDR3 loop spans 15 amino acids. This chain's CDR3 is CASSLSGASTDTQYF. For the CDR3, the DNA is TGCGCCAGCAGCCTATCAGGAGCTAGCACAGATACGCAGTATTTT.